The T cell receptor beta chain under discussion was sequenced for a study of T cells in Graves' hyperthyroidism and ophthalmopathy. Unmatched junction bases numbered 23, after V lost 6 bases and J lost 8 bases. The CDR3 sequence is 18 residues long. This clonotype has a count of ten or more. Regions amplified from RNA transcripts were the TCR beta CDR3 regions. Using the HTBI primer set, a first-round RT-PCR was run on the TCR CDR3. MiXCR, run by TCRdb on the multiplex PCR reads, gives a single entry per CDR3 protein. The sample lists approximately 600,000 distinct CDR3 sequences; roughly 20% were seen once.

Sequencing input: blood. The receptor's source is a man aged 30 to 45 with Graves' ophthalmopathy. The V gene is TRBV12-3 or TRBV12-4, the J gene TRBJ1-2; 8 nucleotides line up with TRBD1. Here the CDR3 reads CASSLIRDRLNFYAGYTF. CDR3 DNA sequence: TGTGCCAGCAGCCTCATCCGGGACAGGTTAAATTTCTATGCGGGCTACACCTTC.